This T cell receptor (beta chain) was recovered during a study of blood T cell repertoires in COVID-19. Study-level background: Collection of acute and convalescent COVID-19 samples took place in the United States, Italy and Spain. Sources were T cells, B-cell-depleted T cells, or PBMCs; the material itself was cDNA or gDNA.

This clone is a singleton in its sample. Deletions cut 4 bases from V and 6 bases from J, with 22 bases between. This CDR3 is 17 amino acids long. Germline CDR1 is SGHAT and CDR2 is FQNNGV. Generated by immunoSEQ multiplex PCR, the TCRdb table keeps only in-frame clones and is missing some. This sample has 150,000 to 200,000 clones; more than 65% occur once, and the top ten carry around 16%. The J gene is TRBJ2-1, the V gene TRBV11-2; the D gene is possibly TRBD1 (7 bases). The sequence was collected from a woman aged 45-59 years with acute COVID-19. Sequenced input: PBMCs or T cells enriched from blood (not recorded which). CDR3 loop: CASSSFTQGRQGNEQFF. CDR3 nucleotides: TGTGCCAGCAGCTCATTTACACAGGGGAGGCAGGGCAATGAGCAGTTCTTC.